Listed below are T cell receptor beta chains from one sample, sequenced in a study of shared clonotypes between healthy human individuals. Sequencing used immunoSEQ multiplex PCR; TCRdb keeps in-frame clones, though not all of them. The table shows about 1.5 million clones, with nearly 99% occurring only once. The sequenced material came from naive CD4+ T cells sorted from blood. The receptors shown here come from a man aged 30 to 45 in good health. The CDR3 runs from the conserved cysteine through the conserved F or W. The order of the fields is CDR3 protein, CDR3 DNA, J gene, D gene, V gene, clone size. The D gene is left open where the match is weak. A row's size may be missing; if present it is once, few, many or a size class.

CASASGGGSTDTQYF	TGTGCCAGCGCCTCGGGGGGCGGGAGCACAGATACGCAGTATTTT	TRBJ2-3	NA	TRBV7-3	NA
CSYKTGFETQYF	TGCAGCTATAAAACGGGGTTCGAGACCCAGTACTTC	TRBJ2-5	NA	TRBV29-1	NA
CASSSFPDRGSYEQYF	TGTGCCAGCAGTTCTTTCCCCGACAGGGGCTCCTACGAGCAGTACTTC	TRBJ2-7	TRBD1	TRBV28	NA
CASLQGAYNQPQHF	TGTGCCAGTCTTCAGGGGGCGTACAATCAGCCCCAGCATTTT	TRBJ1-5	TRBD1	TRBV28	once
CASSLPGQPQHF	TGTGCCAGCAGTTTACCCGGTCAGCCCCAGCATTTT	TRBJ1-5	NA	TRBV28	NA
CASSIDARRRPQHF	TGTGCCAGTAGTATTGATGCGCGGCGGCGGCCCCAGCATTTT	TRBJ1-5	NA	TRBV19	NA
CASSSLNRLASSYNEQFF	TGTGCCAGCAGCTCCCTCAACCGGCTAGCGAGCTCCTACAATGAGCAGTTCTTC	TRBJ2-1	NA	TRBV11-2	NA
CASNPRGPTDTQYF	TGTGCCAGTAATCCCAGGGGGCCCACAGATACGCAGTATTTT	TRBJ2-3	TRBD1	TRBV19	NA
CASGIRPANEQFF	TGCGCCAGCGGAATCAGGCCTGCCAATGAGCAGTTCTTC	TRBJ2-1	NA	TRBV5-1	NA
CSVGRGQGYGYTF	TGCAGCGTTGGTAGGGGACAGGGCTATGGCTACACCTTC	TRBJ1-2	TRBD1	TRBV29-1	NA
CASSWTGDTQYF	TGCGCCAGCAGCTGGACGGGAGATACGCAGTATTTT	TRBJ2-3	NA	TRBV5-1	NA
CASSYPNRVIPYEQYF	TGTGCCAGCAGTTATCCAAACAGGGTTATTCCCTACGAGCAGTACTTC	TRBJ2-7	NA	TRBV6-5	NA
CASSPAGGYNEQFF	TGTGCCAGCAGCCCAGCGGGGGGGTACAATGAGCAGTTCTTC	TRBJ2-1	TRBD2	TRBV7-9	once
CASSEEAGIGYTF	TGTGCCAGCAGTGAAGAGGCAGGGATTGGCTACACCTTC	TRBJ1-2	NA	TRBV2	NA